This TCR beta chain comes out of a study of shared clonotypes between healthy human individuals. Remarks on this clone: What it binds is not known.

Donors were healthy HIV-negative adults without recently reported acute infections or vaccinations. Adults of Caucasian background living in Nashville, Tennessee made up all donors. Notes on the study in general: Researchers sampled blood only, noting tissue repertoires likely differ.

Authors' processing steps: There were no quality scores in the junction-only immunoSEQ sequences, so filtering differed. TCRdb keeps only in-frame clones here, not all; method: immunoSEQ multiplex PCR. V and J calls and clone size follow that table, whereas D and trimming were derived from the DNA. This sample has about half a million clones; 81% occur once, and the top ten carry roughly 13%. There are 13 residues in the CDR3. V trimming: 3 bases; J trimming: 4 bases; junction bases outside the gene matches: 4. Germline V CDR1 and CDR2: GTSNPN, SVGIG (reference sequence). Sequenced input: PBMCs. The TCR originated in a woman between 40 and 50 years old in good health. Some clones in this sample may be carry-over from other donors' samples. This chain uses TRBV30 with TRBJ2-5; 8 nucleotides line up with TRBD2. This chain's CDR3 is CAWSGRAPETQYF. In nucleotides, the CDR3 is TGTGCCTGGAGCGGGAGGGCCCCAGAGACCCAGTACTTC.